The next 9 T cell receptor beta chains were all read from a single sample in a study of identical twins. TCRdb itself ran the 5' RACE reads through MiXCR, one entry per CDR3 protein. The sample has hundreds of thousands of distinct CDR3 sequences; about 7.6% are singletons. The same data also went into a second study, on yellow fever vaccine responses in identical twins.

What was sequenced was PBMCs. Receptor source: a woman aged 18-30 years in good health.

This clonotype was detected only a few times. This rearrangement joins TRBV4-1 to TRBJ1-5; possibly TRBD1 for D (5 bases). Germline assignment: CDR1 MGHRA and CDR2 YSYEKL. CDR3 length equals 15 residues. V gave up 6 bases and J gave up 0 bases, with 12 bases separating them. CDR3 sequence: CASSPQAYSNQPQHF. The CDR3, as DNA: TGCGCCAGCAGTCCACAGGCGTATAGCAATCAGCCCCAGCATTTT.

The sample holds many counts of this clonotype. V and J are TRBV5-1 and TRBJ2-1; 9 bases agree with TRBD1. V trimming: 4 bases; J trimming: 2 bases; junction bases outside the gene matches: 7. This CDR3 spans 16 amino acids. CDR1 SGHRS and CDR2 YFSETQ come from the germline V gene. The CDR3 loop reads CASSTSGTGTYNEQFF. The CDR3 DNA is TGCGCCAGCAGCACCTCCGGGACAGGGACCTACAATGAGCAGTTCTTC.

This clonotype turned up a few times. V gene TRBV5-5 combines with J gene TRBJ2-2; no reliable D call. This CDR3 is 15 amino acids long. Germline lookup yields CDR1 SGHKS and CDR2 YYEKEE (reference sequence). V lost 2 bases to trimming and J lost 3 bases, with 11 bases between them. DNA for the CDR3: TGTGCCAGCAGCTTAATTACAGAATACACCGGGGAGCTGTTTTTT. Amino acid sequence: CASSLITEYTGELFF.

This clonotype was seen ten or more times. V is TRBV9 and J is TRBJ2-1; 7 nucleotides line up with TRBD2. This CDR3 is 17 amino acids long. J lost 11 bases, V lost 4 bases, and 21 bases had no gene match. CDR1 and CDR2 (germline): SGDLS, YYNGEE. This chain's CDR3 is CASSTGGLYAGAAQQFF. The CDR3 DNA reads TGTGCCAGCAGCACCGGTGGCCTCTACGCGGGAGCTGCGCAGCAGTTCTTC.

This clonotype was observed a handful of times. The chain is built from TRBV10-3 and TRBJ2-7; D unclear. The length of the CDR3 is 12 residues. Germline V CDR1 and CDR2: ENHRY, SYGVKD. The V and J ends lost 8 bases and 3 bases respectively, with 11 bases between them. The chain's CDR3 is CAIAPVLYEQYF. CDR3 nucleotides: TGTGCCATCGCGCCGGTACTCTACGAGCAGTACTTC.

The chain is built from TRBV10-2 and TRBJ2-7; TRBD1 agrees at 11 bases. From germline, CDR1 is WSHSY and CDR2 SAAADI. The CDR3 spans 15 residues. The J segment lost 2 bases and the V segment lost 6 bases, leaving 6 bases of the junction unmatched. The DNA of the CDR3 is TGCGCCAGCAGACCCGGGACAGGGGGGACCTACGAGCAGTACTTC. As protein: CASRPGTGGTYEQYF.

The rearrangement links TRBV20-1 to TRBJ2-6, with D maybe TRBD2 (5 bases). The germline gives CDR1 DFQATT, CDR2 SNEGSKA (reference sequence). V was pared by 5 bases and J by 1 base, with 15 bases between. There are 16 residues in the CDR3. As DNA, the CDR3 is TGCAGTGCTCGTTCCGAGGGAGCATCTGGGGCCAACGTCCTGACTTTC. Residues: CSARSEGASGANVLTF.

This clonotype was seen repeatedly, ten times or more. The V and J genes are TRBV12-3 or TRBV12-4 and TRBJ2-1; weak D call: TRBD2 (5 bases). The CDR3 sequence is 12 residues long. V dropped 3 bases and J dropped 7 bases, with 7 bases sitting between them. The CDR3 sequence: CASSLTKNEQFF. The DNA of the CDR3 is TGTGCCAGCAGTTTGACTAAAAATGAGCAGTTCTTC.

V and J are TRBV15 and TRBJ2-3, with TRBD2 identical over 10 bases. The CDR3 consists of 14 residues. Germline CDR1 LNHNV, CDR2 YYDKDF (reference sequence). J lost 5 bases, V lost 8 bases, and 7 bases had no gene match. The CDR3 is CATDLAGAGDTQYF. The CDR3 bases are TGTGCCACCGACCTAGCGGGGGCGGGAGATACGCAGTATTTT.